Following are 3 T cell receptor beta chains from one sample sequenced in a study of CD8 T cells in Susac syndrome. Reverse transcription of roughly 0.5 to 1 ug RNA was carried out with random hexamers. TCRdb re-called the immunoSEQ multiplex PCR reads through MiXCR, storing one row per CDR3 protein. Found here are 120,000 or so distinct CDR3 sequences, around 94% of them singletons; the top ten hold 0.095% to 0.1%. The source material was CD4+ T cells from PBMCs. All receptors derive from a human donor in good health.

The chain carries TRBV12-3 or TRBV12-4 and TRBJ2-5; no reliable D call. Deletions cut 2 bases from V and 4 bases from J, with 8 bases between. The CDR3 extends over 13 amino acids. CDR3 residues: CASSLPPGETQYF. Written as DNA, the CDR3 is TGTGCCAGCAGTTTACCCCCCGGAGAGACCCAGTACTTC.

The chain employs TRBV12-3 or TRBV12-4 and TRBJ2-5, with D uncertain. The CDR3 is 11 amino acids. Trimming stripped 7 bases from V and 5 bases from J, with 8 bases between. The CDR3 nucleotides read TGTGCCAGCACCCTAGGGGAGACCCAGTACTTC. This encodes CASTLGETQYF.

The rearrangement uses TRBV2 and TRBJ1-2, with 7 bases that match TRBD1. The CDR3 has 12 residues. Germline CDR1 and CDR2: SNHLY and FYNNEI. Unmatched junction bases numbered 6, after V lost 11 bases and J lost 3 bases. CDR3 sequence (DNA): TGTGCCTGGAGTGGGACAGACTATGGCTACACCTTC. It codes for CAWSGTDYGYTF.